This passage covers 5 T cell receptor beta chains from one sample sequenced in a study of technical replicates of blood from a few donors. Some clones are missing from TCRdb's copy, which holds only in-frame ones; the method was immunoSEQ multiplex PCR. The data show about 70,000 clones, around 86% seen once. Specimen: PBMCs. Receptors originate from a human donor in good health. Some clones in this sample may be carry-over from other donors' samples.

The V and J genes are TRBV5-1 and TRBJ2-3; D gene uncertain. Trimming pared 5 bases from V and 0 bases from J, leaving 10 bases between. The length of the CDR3 is 14 residues. CDR1 and CDR2 from the germline V gene are SGHRS and YFSETQ. In DNA, the CDR3 is TGCGCCAGCAGTTTTCCTACTAGCACAGATACGCAGTATTTT. It is translated as CASSFPTSTDTQYF.

The chain has TRBV7-9 and TRBJ2-3, with D possibly being TRBD2 (7 bases). This CDR3 comprises 14 residues. Germline lookup yields CDR1 SEHNR and CDR2 FQNEAQ (reference sequence). V was trimmed by 5 bases and J by 6 bases, leaving 15 bases between them. CDR3 bases: TGTGCCAGCAGCCCTAGGGGGGGATCGGATACGCAGTATTTT. Translating it yields CASSPRGGSDTQYF.

To note about this clone: Sequence at one end of the junction differs from germline and may be a read error. J is TRBJ2-5 and V is TRBV2; 10 bases fit TRBD1. In germline, CDR1 is SNHLY, CDR2 FYNNEI. This CDR3 is built from 12 residues. The CDR3 DNA sequence: TGTGCCAGCAGTGAAGGGATGACAGGGGGCAACTTC. Its protein product is CASSEGMTGGNF.

The chain joins TRBV27 to TRBJ1-1, with D maybe TRBD1 (5 bases). The V and J ends lost 5 bases and 1 base respectively, with 17 bases between them. The germline V gene encodes CDR1 MNHEY and CDR2 SMNVEV (reference sequence). The CDR3 length is 16 residues. CDR3 nucleotides: TGTGCCAGCAGTCCTCGACGGGGGTGGGGGAACACTGAAGCTTTCTTT. Translating gives CASSPRRGWGNTEAFF.

The chain employs TRBV6-5 and TRBJ2-3, with TRBD1 as a possible D gene (6 bases). This CDR3 contains 15 residues. V was cut by 6 bases and J by 1 base, with 14 bases left in between. The germline CDR1 and CDR2 sequences are MNHEY and SVGAGI. CDR3 region: CASSERGSRTDTQYF. CDR3 nucleotides: TGTGCCAGCAGCGAAAGGGGGTCGCGCACAGATACGCAGTATTTT.